This T cell receptor beta chain was recovered during a study of T cells in Graves' hyperthyroidism and ophthalmopathy. V was pared by 3 bases and J by 4 bases, with 8 bases of the junction left unmatched. The germline V gene encodes CDR1 SQVTM and CDR2 ANQGSEA. The CDR3 covers 15 residues. Individuals with ophthalmopathy presented a Clinical Activity Score of at least 3, a NOSPECS grade of at least 4 and a duration under 3 months. Patients were excluded for uncontrolled infection, other autoimmune disease, pregnancy or lactation. Regions amplified from RNA transcripts were the TCR beta CDR3 regions. The TCR CDR3 first-round RT-PCR relied on the HTBI primer set. TCRdb reprocessed the multiplex PCR reads via MiXCR and lists one record per CDR3 protein. This table holds about 400,000 distinct CDR3 sequences, around an eighth found once. This clonotype has only a few counts. Its specificity is not known.

Notes on the study in general: Ophthalmopathy cases were set apart from stable hyperthyroidism by a 13 V-J model.

The rearrangement uses TRBV29-1 and TRBJ2-3, with 9 bases aligning to TRBD2. The sequencing input was blood. The clonotype comes from a man aged 50 or older with Graves' ophthalmopathy. The DNA of the CDR3 is TGCAGCGTTGAGGACTGGGCGGGAGGGCCAGATACGCAGTATTTT. Translating it yields CSVEDWAGGPDTQYF.